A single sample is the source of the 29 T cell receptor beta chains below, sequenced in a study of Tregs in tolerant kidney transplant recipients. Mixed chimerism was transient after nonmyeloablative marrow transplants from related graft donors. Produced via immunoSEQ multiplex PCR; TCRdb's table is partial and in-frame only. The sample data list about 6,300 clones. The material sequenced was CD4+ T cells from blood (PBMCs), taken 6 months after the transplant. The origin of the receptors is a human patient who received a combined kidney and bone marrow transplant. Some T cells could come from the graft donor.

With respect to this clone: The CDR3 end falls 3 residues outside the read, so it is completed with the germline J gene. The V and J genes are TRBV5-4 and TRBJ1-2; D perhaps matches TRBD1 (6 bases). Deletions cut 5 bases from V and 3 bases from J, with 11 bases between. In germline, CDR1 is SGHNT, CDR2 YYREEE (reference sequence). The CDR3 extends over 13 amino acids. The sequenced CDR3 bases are TGTGCCAGCAGACTACAGGGAGACTATGGC. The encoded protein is CASRLQGDYG. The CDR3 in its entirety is CASRLQGDYGYTF.

Here the CDR3 reads CASSPDSGANVLTF. The DNA read from the CDR3 is TGTGCCAGCAGTCCAGACTCTGGGGCCAACGTC. The J gene is TRBJ2-6, the V gene TRBV6-2 or TRBV6-3, with D unresolved. The CDR3 extends 3 residues past the end of the read, so its final part is completed from the germline J gene. Germline V gives CDR1 MNHEY, CDR2 SVGEGT. V shed 5 bases and J shed 0 bases, with 5 bases lying between them. This CDR3 has 14 amino acids.

The CDR3 bases that were read are TGCGCCAGCAGCCAGCGGACAGGGGGCTACGAG. Amino acids: CASSQRTGGYE. The full CDR3 reads CASSQRTGGYEQYF. The V call is TRBV5-1, the J call TRBJ2-7; 10 positions match TRBD1. The read ends 3 residues shy of where the CDR3 ends; the end is completed using the germline J gene. CDR3 size: 14 residues. After removal of 4 bases from V and 3 bases from J, the junction contained 4 bases not matched to a gene. Germline CDR1 and CDR2: SGHRS and YFSETQ. Full variable domain (missing parts from reference TRBV5-1 and TRBJ2-7): KAGVTQTPRYLIKTRGQQVTLSCSPISGHRSVSWYQQTPGQGLQFLFEYFSETQRNKGNFPGRFSGRQFSNSRSEMNVSTLELGDSALYLCASSQRTGGYEQYFGPGTRLTVT.

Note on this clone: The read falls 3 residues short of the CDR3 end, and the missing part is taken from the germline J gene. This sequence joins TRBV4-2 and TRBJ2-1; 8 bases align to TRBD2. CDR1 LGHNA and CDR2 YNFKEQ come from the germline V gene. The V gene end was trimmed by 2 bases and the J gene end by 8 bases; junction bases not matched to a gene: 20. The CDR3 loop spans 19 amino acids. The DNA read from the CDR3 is TGTGCCAGCAGCCAAAAAGGGGGTCCAGGGGCGGGAGGAAAGGATGAG. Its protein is CASSQKGGPGAGGKDE. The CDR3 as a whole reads CASSQKGGPGAGGKDEQFF.

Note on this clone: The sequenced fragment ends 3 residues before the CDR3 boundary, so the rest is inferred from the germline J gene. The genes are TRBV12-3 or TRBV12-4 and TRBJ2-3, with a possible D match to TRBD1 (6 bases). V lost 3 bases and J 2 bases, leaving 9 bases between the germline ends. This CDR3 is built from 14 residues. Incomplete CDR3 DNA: TGTGCCAGCAGTTTCGACAGGACCACAGATACG. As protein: CASSFDRTTDT. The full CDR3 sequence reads CASSFDRTTDTQYF.

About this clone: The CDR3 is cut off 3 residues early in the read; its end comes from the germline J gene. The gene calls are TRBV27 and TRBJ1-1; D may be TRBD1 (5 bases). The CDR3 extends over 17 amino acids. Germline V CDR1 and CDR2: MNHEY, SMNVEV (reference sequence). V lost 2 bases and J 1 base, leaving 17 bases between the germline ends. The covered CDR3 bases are TGTGCCAGCAGTTTACTCTGGGGCGGAGTCGGGAACACTGAA. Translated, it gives CASSLLWGGVGNTE. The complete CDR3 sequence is CASSLLWGGVGNTEAFF.

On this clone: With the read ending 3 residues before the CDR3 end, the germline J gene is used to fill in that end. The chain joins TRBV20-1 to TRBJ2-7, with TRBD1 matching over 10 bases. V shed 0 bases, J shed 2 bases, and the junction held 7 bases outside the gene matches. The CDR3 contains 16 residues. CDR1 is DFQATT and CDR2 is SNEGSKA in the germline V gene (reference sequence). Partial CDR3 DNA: TGCAGTGCTAGAGATACCGGGACAGGGGCCGCCTACGAG. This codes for CSARDTGTGAAYE. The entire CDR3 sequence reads CSARDTGTGAAYEQYF.

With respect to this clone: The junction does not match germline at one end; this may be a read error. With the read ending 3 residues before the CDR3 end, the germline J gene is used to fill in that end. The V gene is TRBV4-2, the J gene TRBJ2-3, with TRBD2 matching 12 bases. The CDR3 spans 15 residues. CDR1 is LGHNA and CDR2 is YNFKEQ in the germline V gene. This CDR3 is CASSLTSGRIDTQYF. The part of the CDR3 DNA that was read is TGCGCCAGCAGCCTAACTAGCGGGAGGATCGATACG.

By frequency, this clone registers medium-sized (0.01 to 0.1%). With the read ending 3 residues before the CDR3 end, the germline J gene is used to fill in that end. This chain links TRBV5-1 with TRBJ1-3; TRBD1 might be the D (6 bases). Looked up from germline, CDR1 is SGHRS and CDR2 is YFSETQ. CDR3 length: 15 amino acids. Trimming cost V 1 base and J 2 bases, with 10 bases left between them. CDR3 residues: CASSLMGATGNTIYF. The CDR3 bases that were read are TGCGCCAGCAGCTTGATGGGGGCGACTGGAAACACC. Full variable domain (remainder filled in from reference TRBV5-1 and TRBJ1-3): KAGVTQTPRYLIKTRGQQVTLSCSPISGHRSVSWYQQTPGQGLQFLFEYFSETQRNKGNFPGRFSGRQFSNSRSEMNVSTLELGDSALYLCASSLMGATGNTIYFGEGSWLTVV.

Incomplete CDR3 DNA: TGCAGTGCCATCGACGGGGGACGGAGCACCTACGAG. Its protein product is CSAIDGGRSTYE. The CDR3 as a whole reads CSAIDGGRSTYEQYF. This chain uses TRBV20-1 with TRBJ2-7, with a weak D call TRBD2 (6 bases). The DNA ends 3 residues before the CDR3 does, and the rest of the CDR3 is filled in from the germline J gene. This CDR3 comprises 15 residues. CDR1 is DFQATT, CDR2 SNEGSKA, per germline (reference sequence). The V end lost 6 bases, the J end lost 2 bases, and 20 bases lay between the germline ends.

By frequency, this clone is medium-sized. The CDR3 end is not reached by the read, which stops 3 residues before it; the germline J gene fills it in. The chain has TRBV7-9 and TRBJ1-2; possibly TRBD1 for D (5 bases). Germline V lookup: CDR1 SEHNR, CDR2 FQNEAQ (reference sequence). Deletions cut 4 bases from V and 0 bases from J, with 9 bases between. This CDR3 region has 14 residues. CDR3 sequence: CASSSSGSNYGYTF. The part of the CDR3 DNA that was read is TGTGCCAGCAGCTCTTCAGGGTCTAACTATGGC.

The CDR3: CSPTGVNEQFF. Incomplete CDR3 DNA: TGCAGTCCTACAGGGGTCAATGAG. The rearrangement joins TRBV20-1 to TRBJ2-1, with 7 bases lining up with TRBD1. Read sequence stops 3 residues before the CDR3 end, and the germline J gene provides the missing end. The V gene end was trimmed by 8 bases and the J gene end by 6 bases; junction bases not matched to a gene: 4. The CDR3 spans 11 residues. From germline, CDR1 is DFQATT and CDR2 SNEGSKA (reference sequence).

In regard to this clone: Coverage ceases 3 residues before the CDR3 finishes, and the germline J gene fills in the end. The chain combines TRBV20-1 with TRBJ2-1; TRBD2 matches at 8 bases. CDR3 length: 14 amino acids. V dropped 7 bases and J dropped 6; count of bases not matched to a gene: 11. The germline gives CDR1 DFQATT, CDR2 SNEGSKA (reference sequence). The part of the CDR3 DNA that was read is TGCAGTGGTGGGTCCGGGACTAGAGTCAATGAG. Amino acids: CSGGSGTRVNE. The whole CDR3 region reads CSGGSGTRVNEQFF.

The CDR3 is CASSLGDSASGGYTF. The part of the CDR3 DNA that was read is TGTGCCAGCAGCTTAGGGGACAGTGCCTCGGGGGGC. This sequence joins TRBV7-9 and TRBJ1-2; 7 bases align to TRBD1. Read data end 3 residues before the CDR3 end; the end is taken from the germline J gene. Germline-derived CDR1 and CDR2 are SEHNR and FQNEAQ (reference sequence). The CDR3 spans 15 residues.

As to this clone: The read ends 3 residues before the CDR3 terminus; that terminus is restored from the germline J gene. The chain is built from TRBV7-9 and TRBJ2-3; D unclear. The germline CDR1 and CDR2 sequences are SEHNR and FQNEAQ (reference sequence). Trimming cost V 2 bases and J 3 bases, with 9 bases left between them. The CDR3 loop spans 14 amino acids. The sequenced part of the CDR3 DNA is TGTGCCAGCAGCTTAATAGCAGAGACAGATACG. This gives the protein CASSLIAETDT. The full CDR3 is CASSLIAETDTQYF.

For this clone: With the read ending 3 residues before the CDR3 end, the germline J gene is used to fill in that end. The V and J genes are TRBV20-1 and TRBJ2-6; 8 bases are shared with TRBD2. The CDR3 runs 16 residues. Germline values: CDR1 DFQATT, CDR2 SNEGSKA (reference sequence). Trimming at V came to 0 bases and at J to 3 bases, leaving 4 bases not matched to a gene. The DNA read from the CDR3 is TGCAGTGCTAGAGATCGGGGGACTAGTGGGGCCAACGTC. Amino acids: CSARDRGTSGANV. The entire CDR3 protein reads CSARDRGTSGANVLTF.

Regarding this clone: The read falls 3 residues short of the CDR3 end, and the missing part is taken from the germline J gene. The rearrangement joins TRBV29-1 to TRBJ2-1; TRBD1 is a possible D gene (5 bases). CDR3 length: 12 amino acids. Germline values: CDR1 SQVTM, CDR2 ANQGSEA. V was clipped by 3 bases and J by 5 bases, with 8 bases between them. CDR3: CSVDRQHNEQFF. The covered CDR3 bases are TGCAGCGTTGATAGACAGCACAATGAG.

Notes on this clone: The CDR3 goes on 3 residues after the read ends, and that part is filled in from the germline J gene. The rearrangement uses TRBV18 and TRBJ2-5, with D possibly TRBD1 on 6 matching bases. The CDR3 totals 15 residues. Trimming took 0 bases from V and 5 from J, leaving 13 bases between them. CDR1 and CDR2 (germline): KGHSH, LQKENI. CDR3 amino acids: CASSPPTGKGETQYF. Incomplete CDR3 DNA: TGTGCCAGCTCACCACCGACAGGAAAGGGGGAGACC.

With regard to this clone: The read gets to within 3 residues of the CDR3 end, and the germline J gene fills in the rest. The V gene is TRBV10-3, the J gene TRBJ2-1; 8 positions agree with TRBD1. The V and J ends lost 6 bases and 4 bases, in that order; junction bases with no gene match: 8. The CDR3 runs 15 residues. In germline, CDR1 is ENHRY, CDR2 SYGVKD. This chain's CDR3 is CAISKQGADYNEQFF. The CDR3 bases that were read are TGTGCCATCAGCAAGCAGGGGGCAGATTACAATGAG.

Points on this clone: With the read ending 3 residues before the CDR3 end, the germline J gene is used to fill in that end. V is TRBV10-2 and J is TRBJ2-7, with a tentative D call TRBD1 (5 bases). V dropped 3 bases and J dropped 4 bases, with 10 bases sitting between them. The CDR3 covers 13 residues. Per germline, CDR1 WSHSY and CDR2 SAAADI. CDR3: CASSEQAWYEQYF. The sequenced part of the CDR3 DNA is TGCGCCAGCAGTGAACAGGCTTGGTACGAG.

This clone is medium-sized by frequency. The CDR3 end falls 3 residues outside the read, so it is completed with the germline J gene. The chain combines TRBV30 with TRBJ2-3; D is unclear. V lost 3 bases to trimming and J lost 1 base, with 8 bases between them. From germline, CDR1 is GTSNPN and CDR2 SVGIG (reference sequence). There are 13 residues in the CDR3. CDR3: CAWRIKGTDTQYF. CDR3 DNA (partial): TGTGCCTGGAGAATTAAGGGCACAGATACG.

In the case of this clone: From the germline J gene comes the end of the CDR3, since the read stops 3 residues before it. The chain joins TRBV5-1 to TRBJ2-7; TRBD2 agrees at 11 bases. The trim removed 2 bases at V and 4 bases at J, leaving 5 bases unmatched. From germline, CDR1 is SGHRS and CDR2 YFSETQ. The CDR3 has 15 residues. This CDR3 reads CASSFETSGSYEQYF. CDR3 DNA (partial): TGCGCCAGCAGCTTTGAAACTAGCGGGAGTTACGAG.

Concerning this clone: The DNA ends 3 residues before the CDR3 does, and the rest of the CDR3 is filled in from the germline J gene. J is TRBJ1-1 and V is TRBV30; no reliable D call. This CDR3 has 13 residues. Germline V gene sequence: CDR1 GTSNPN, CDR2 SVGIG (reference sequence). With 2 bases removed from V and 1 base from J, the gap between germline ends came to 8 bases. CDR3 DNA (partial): TGTGCCTGGAGTCTCACAACGAACACTGAA. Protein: CAWSLTTNTE. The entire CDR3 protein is CAWSLTTNTEAFF. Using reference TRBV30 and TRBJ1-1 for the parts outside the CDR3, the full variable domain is SQTIHQWPATLVQPVGSPLSLECTVEGTSNPNLYWYRQAAGRGLQLLFYSVGIGQISSEVPQNLSASRPQDRQFILSSKKLLLSDSGFYLCAWSLTTNTEAFFGQGTRLTVV.

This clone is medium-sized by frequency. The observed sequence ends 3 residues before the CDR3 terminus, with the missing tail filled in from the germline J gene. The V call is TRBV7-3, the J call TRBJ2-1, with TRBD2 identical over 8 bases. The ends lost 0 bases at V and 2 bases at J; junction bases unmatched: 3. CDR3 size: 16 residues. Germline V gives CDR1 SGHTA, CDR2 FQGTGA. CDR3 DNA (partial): TGTGCCAGCAGCTTAACTCCGGGACTAGCCTACAATGAG. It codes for CASSLTPGLAYNE. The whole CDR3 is CASSLTPGLAYNEQFF.

The sequenced CDR3 bases are TGCGCCAGCAGCTTGGGCGGAAACCCCTACGAG. Translated: CASSLGGNPYE. In full, the CDR3 is CASSLGGNPYEQYF. The chain has TRBV5-1 and TRBJ2-7; D uncertain. The read terminates 3 residues ahead of where the CDR3 ends, so the germline J gene completes it. This CDR3 spans 14 amino acids. V lost 0 bases, J lost 2 bases, and 9 bases lay in between. The germline V gene encodes CDR1 SGHRS and CDR2 YFSETQ.

CDR3 DNA (partial): TGTGCCAGCAGACCCGGGACAGCAACTAATGAAAAA. This codes for CASRPGTATNEK. The whole CDR3 reads CASRPGTATNEKLFF. V usage is TRBV2 and J usage is TRBJ1-4; 7 bases are a match to TRBD1. The sequenced fragment ends 3 residues before the CDR3 boundary, so the rest is inferred from the germline J gene. V trimming: 6 bases; J trimming: 0 bases; junction bases outside the gene matches: 4. The germline V gene encodes CDR1 SNHLY and CDR2 FYNNEI. This CDR3 has 15 residues.

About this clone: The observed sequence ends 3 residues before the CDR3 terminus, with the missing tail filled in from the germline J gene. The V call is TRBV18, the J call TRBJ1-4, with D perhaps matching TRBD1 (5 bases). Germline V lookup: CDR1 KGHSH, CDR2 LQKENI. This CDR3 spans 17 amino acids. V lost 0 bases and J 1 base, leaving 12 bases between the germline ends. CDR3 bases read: TGTGCCAGCTCACCACCTGGCCTTCAGGGAACTAATGAAAAA. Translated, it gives CASSPPGLQGTNEK. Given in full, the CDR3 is CASSPPGLQGTNEKLFF.

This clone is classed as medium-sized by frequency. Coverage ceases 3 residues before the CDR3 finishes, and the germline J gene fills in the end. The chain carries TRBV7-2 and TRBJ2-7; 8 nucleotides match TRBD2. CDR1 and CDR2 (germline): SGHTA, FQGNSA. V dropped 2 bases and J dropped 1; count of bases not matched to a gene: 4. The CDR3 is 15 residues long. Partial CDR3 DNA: TGTGCCAGCAGCTTACAGCCTAGCGGGTCCTACGAG. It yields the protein CASSLQPSGSYE. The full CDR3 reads CASSLQPSGSYEQYF.

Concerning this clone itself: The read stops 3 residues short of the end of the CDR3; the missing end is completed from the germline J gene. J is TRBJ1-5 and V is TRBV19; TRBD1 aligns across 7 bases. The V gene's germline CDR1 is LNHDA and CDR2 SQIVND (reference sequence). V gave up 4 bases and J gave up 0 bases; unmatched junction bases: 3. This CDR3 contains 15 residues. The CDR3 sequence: CASSTGQASNQPQHF. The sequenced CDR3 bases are TGTGCCAGTAGTACCGGACAGGCTAGCAATCAGCCC.